A single sample gave rise to the 30 T cell receptor beta chains below, sequenced in a study of T cells in Graves' hyperthyroidism and ophthalmopathy. The source material, RNA transcripts, was used to amplify TCR beta CDR3 regions. First-round RT-PCR of the TCR CDR3 relied on the HTBI primer set. From the multiplex PCR reads, TCRdb called clonotypes with MiXCR, one entry per CDR3 protein. The sample yields a few hundred thousand distinct CDR3 sequences, approximately 14% seen once. The sequenced sample was blood. Receptors originate from a woman aged 25-40 years with Graves' hyperthyroidism.

Details on this clonotype: With a much larger clone just one base away, this may be a read error. The rearrangement joins TRBV30 to TRBJ2-2, with TRBD1 as a possible D gene (5 bases). From germline, CDR1 is GTSNPN and CDR2 SVGIG (reference sequence). CDR3 length equals 14 residues. Trimming pared 5 bases from V and 2 bases from J, leaving 12 bases between. The CDR3 DNA reads TGTGCCTGGGCAGGGAAGGGCAACACCGGGGAGCTGTTTTTT. Protein: CAWAGKGNTGELFF.

Many counts were recorded for this clonotype. This chain connects TRBV2 to TRBJ2-7; 8 nucleotides align to TRBD1. V was pared by 0 bases and J by 6 bases, with 7 bases of the junction left unmatched. The CDR3 is 15 residues long. Germline CDR1 is SNHLY and CDR2 is FYNNEI. CDR3 amino acids: CASSEAAGGFGEQYF. For the CDR3, the DNA is TGTGCCAGCAGTGAAGCGGCAGGGGGCTTCGGCGAGCAGTACTTC. Filled out from reference TRBV2 and TRBJ2-7, the complete variable domain reads EPEVTQTPSHQVTQMGQEVILRCVPISNHLYFYWYRQILGQKVEFLVSFYNNEISEKSEIFDDQFSVERPDGSNFTLKIRSTKLEDSAMYFCASSEAAGGFGEQYFGPGTRLTVT.

Notes on this clonotype: Given a much more abundant clone one base away, this may be a read error. The chain employs TRBV20-1 and TRBJ1-5; no reliable D call. Trimming removed 4 bases from V and 2 bases from J, with 9 bases in between. The CDR3 extends over 13 amino acids. The germline V gene encodes CDR1 DFQATT and CDR2 SNEGSKA (reference sequence). CDR3 residues: CSATRYGNQPQHF. The CDR3 nucleotides are TGCAGTGCTACCAGATATGGCAATCAGCCCCAGCATTTT.

The CDR3 nucleotides are TGTGCCAGCAGTCCGGGGGCTCGGAGCTCCTACGAGCAGTACTTC. Its translation: CASSPGARSSYEQYF. The rearrangement joins TRBV6-1 to TRBJ2-7; either TRBD1 or TRBD2 may fit D (6 bases each). Trimming cost V 5 bases and J 0 bases, with 14 bases left between them. Per germline, CDR1 MNHNS and CDR2 SASEGT. The CDR3 sequence is 15 residues long.

This clonotype has ten or more counts. The chain employs TRBV20-1 and TRBJ2-1; 13 bases fit TRBD2. The CDR3 extends over 16 amino acids. Trimming at V came to 3 bases and at J to 9 bases, leaving 11 bases not matched to a gene. The germline CDR1 and CDR2 sequences are DFQATT and SNEGSKA (reference sequence). This CDR3 reads CSARDGLAGVGGEQFF. The CDR3 coding sequence is TGCAGTGCTAGGGACGGACTAGCGGGAGTTGGGGGTGAGCAGTTCTTC.

The sample holds many counts of this clonotype. The chain carries TRBV6-2 or TRBV6-3 and TRBJ1-5; TRBD1 matches 8 bases. The CDR3 is made up of 19 amino acids. The ends lost 0 bases at V and 7 bases at J; junction bases unmatched: 17. In germline, CDR1 is MNHEY, CDR2 SVGEGT. This CDR3 reads CASSYSAKARTGSLQPQHF. As DNA, the CDR3 is TGTGCCAGCAGTTACTCTGCAAAGGCCAGGACAGGGTCATTGCAGCCCCAGCATTTT.

This clonotype was seen at least ten times. The CDR3 DNA reads TGTGCCAGCAGCCAATCCGGGACCGGGCTGGGTACCCAGTACTTC. This codes for CASSQSGTGLGTQYF. The rearrangement links TRBV3-1 to TRBJ2-5; the D gene could be TRBD1 or TRBD2 (5 bases each). The CDR3 spans 15 residues. Germline lookup yields CDR1 LGHDT and CDR2 YNNKEL (reference sequence). Trimming pared 2 bases from V and 8 bases from J, leaving 18 bases between.

The table lists this clonotype with many counts. This chain joins TRBV27 and TRBJ2-7; the match to TRBD1 covers 8 bases. Germline CDR1 reads MNHEY; CDR2 reads SMNVEV (reference sequence). After removal of 7 bases from V and 8 bases from J, the junction contained 4 bases not matched to a gene. This CDR3 is built from 11 residues. CDR3 sequence: CASTQGAQQYF. CDR3 bases: TGTGCCAGCACCCAGGGGGCACAGCAGTACTTC.

This clonotype has just a few counts. The chain couples TRBV5-4 to TRBJ2-3; perhaps TRBD1 as D (5 bases). Germline-derived CDR1 and CDR2 are SGHNT and YYREEE (reference sequence). V gave up 4 bases and J gave up 1 base, with 16 bases separating them. The CDR3 is made up of 16 amino acids. CDR3 DNA: TGTGCCAGCAGCGGGTGGGGCCCCCGGGGCACAGATACGCAGTATTTT. Residues: CASSGWGPRGTDTQYF.

This clonotype was counted ten times or more. The chain carries TRBV7-6 and TRBJ1-4; D uncertain. Germline V gene sequence: CDR1 SGHVS, CDR2 FNYEAQ. V was trimmed by 5 bases and J by 6 bases, leaving 10 bases between them. This CDR3 comprises 13 residues. Here the CDR3 reads CASSRDDYEKLFF. As DNA, the CDR3 is TGTGCCAGCAGCCGAGACGACTATGAAAAACTGTTTTTT.

There are a few counts of this clonotype. This sequence joins TRBV7-3 and TRBJ2-3, with TRBD1 identical over 10 bases. Trimming removed 2 bases from V and 3 bases from J; junction bases left unmatched: 8. Germline V gives CDR1 SGHTA, CDR2 FQGTGA. This CDR3 has 17 residues. Here the CDR3 reads CASSLGTGVLGTDTQYF. The CDR3 nucleotides are TGTGCCAGCAGCTTAGGGACAGGGGTTTTAGGGACAGATACGCAGTATTTT.

This clonotype was recorded many times. V is TRBV20-1 and J is TRBJ2-1; 13 bases agree with TRBD2. This CDR3 spans 15 amino acids. Germline V CDR1 and CDR2: DFQATT, SNEGSKA (reference sequence). V shed 5 bases, J shed 2 bases, and the junction held 3 bases outside the gene matches. The CDR3 loop reads CSAGTSGIAYNEQFF. CDR3 DNA sequence: TGCAGTGCTGGGACTAGCGGGATCGCCTACAATGAGCAGTTCTTC.

This clonotype has just one count. This chain joins TRBV4-1 and TRBJ2-7; tentatively, D is TRBD1 (5 bases). Germline CDR1 reads MGHRA; CDR2 reads YSYEKL. The V gene lost 1 base and the J gene lost 3 bases, with 13 bases spanning the gap. This CDR3 spans 15 amino acids. CDR3 in amino acids: CASSQVIPGLYEQYF. The CDR3 DNA sequence: TGCGCCAGCAGCCAAGTTATCCCAGGGCTCTACGAGCAGTACTTC.

This clonotype came up many times. The chain couples TRBV30 to TRBJ2-2; 8 nucleotides agree with TRBD1. This CDR3 is 13 amino acids long. Trimming cost V 6 bases and J 8 bases; bases outside gene matches: 8. Per the germline V gene, CDR1 is GTSNPN and CDR2 is SVGIG (reference sequence). CDR3 protein: CACATGAVGELFF. The DNA for the CDR3 is TGTGCCTGCGCGACAGGGGCCGTGGGGGAGCTGTTTTTT.

This clonotype appeared a few times. This chain links TRBV20-1 with TRBJ2-1; tentative D call: TRBD2 (6 bases). This CDR3 has 18 residues. Germline values: CDR1 DFQATT, CDR2 SNEGSKA (reference sequence). V was trimmed by 0 bases and J by 6 bases, leaving 24 bases between them. CDR3 bases: TGCAGTGCTAGAGACCGCTCCTTCAGGTGGGAGGACTGCAATGAGCAGTTCTTC. It codes for CSARDRSFRWEDCNEQFF.

This clonotype has just a few counts. The chain couples TRBV10-1 to TRBJ2-1; 9 nucleotides match TRBD1. The CDR3 covers 16 residues. Germline trimming cut 6 bases from V and 6 bases from J; bases unmatched to any gene: 12. Germline assignment: CDR1 WNHNN and CDR2 SYGVQD (reference sequence). Written as DNA, the CDR3 is TGCGCCAGCAGCAGCAAACAGGGGGCTCCAAGCAATGAGCAGTTCTTC. The encoded protein is CASSSKQGAPSNEQFF.

This clonotype was seen more than once but under ten times. The gene calls are TRBV5-5 and TRBJ2-7; 10 nucleotides line up with TRBD2. CDR3 length: 16 residues. Germline V CDR1 and CDR2: SGHKS, YYEKEE (reference sequence). V trimming: 4 bases; J trimming: 4 bases; junction bases outside the gene matches: 11. The CDR3 bases are TGTGCCAGCAGCCTTGACCGGCTAGCGGGAGCGTACGAGCAGTACTTC. It codes for CASSLDRLAGAYEQYF.

The chain has TRBV29-1 and TRBJ2-1; no definite D call. CDR1 is SQVTM and CDR2 is ANQGSEA in the germline V gene. V lost 4 bases and J lost 4, with 14 bases in between. The CDR3 contains 14 residues. For the CDR3, the DNA is TGCAGCGTTGCCTCTGTCTTATATTACAATGAGCAGTTCTTC. This codes for CSVASVLYYNEQFF.

CDR3 region: CASRNRGGAYGYTF. CDR3 DNA sequence: TGTGCCAGTAGGAACAGAGGGGGGGCCTATGGCTACACCTTC. V gene TRBV19 combines with J gene TRBJ1-2; D is perhaps TRBD1 (6 bases). Per germline, CDR1 LNHDA and CDR2 SQIVND (reference sequence). Trimming removed 6 bases from V and 4 bases from J, with 15 bases in between. The CDR3 has 14 amino acids.

This clonotype was detected ten times or more. This chain links TRBV30 with TRBJ2-1, with TRBD2 matching 8 bases. Germline values: CDR1 GTSNPN, CDR2 SVGIG (reference sequence). This CDR3 region has 15 residues. With 0 bases clipped from V and 3 bases from J, the junction kept 4 bases outside the gene matches. The CDR3 here is CAWSVTSGSYNEQFF. Here the CDR3 DNA reads TGTGCCTGGAGTGTAACGAGCGGGAGCTACAATGAGCAGTTCTTC.

This clonotype was detected ten times or more. The V gene is TRBV18, the J gene TRBJ2-3, with 7 bases matching TRBD2. V lost 3 bases, J lost 5 bases, and 20 bases stayed unmatched. Germline V gene lookup returns CDR1 KGHSH and CDR2 LQKENI. The CDR3 loop spans 19 amino acids. The CDR3 spells CASSPSLAEVSTLGDTQYF. The CDR3 DNA reads TGTGCCAGCTCACCGTCGCTAGCGGAGGTTAGCACTTTGGGAGATACGCAGTATTTT.

The chain employs TRBV10-3 and TRBJ2-2; TRBD2 aligns across 9 bases. This CDR3 has 18 amino acids. The V and J ends lost 5 bases and 5 bases, in that order; junction bases with no gene match: 15. CDR1 ENHRY and CDR2 SYGVKD come from the germline V gene. The CDR3 region is CAISSALAGVQPTGELFF. The CDR3 DNA reads TGTGCCATCAGTTCTGCACTAGCGGGCGTCCAACCGACCGGGGAGCTGTTTTTT.

This clonotype was observed many times. The chain recombines TRBV3-1 with TRBJ2-1, with D perhaps matching TRBD1 (5 bases). V was trimmed by 4 bases and J by 0 bases, leaving 13 bases between them. CDR1 LGHDT and CDR2 YNNKEL come from the germline V gene (reference sequence). The CDR3 covers 16 residues. The CDR3 DNA sequence: TGTGCCAGCAGCCCCCAGGGTCCGGGCTCCTACAATGAGCAGTTCTTC. It specifies CASSPQGPGSYNEQFF.

At least ten counts were recorded for this clonotype. The chain has TRBV28 and TRBJ1-2; D might be TRBD1 (6 bases). Germline CDR1 reads MDHEN; CDR2 reads SYDVKM. This CDR3 region has 17 residues. V was shortened by 6 bases and J by 1 base, with 21 bases between the two germline ends. Here the CDR3 DNA reads TGTGCCAGCAGAAGGGGCCCTCGCCGGGGGCATAACTATGGCTACACCTTC. Its protein product is CASRRGPRRGHNYGYTF.

At least ten counts were recorded for this clonotype. The rearrangement joins TRBV6-1 to TRBJ2-3; 7 bases are a match to TRBD2. The CDR3 contains 15 residues. CDR1 and CDR2 (germline): MNHNS, SASEGT. V gave up 5 bases and J gave up 0 bases; unmatched junction bases: 5. The CDR3 bases are TGTGCCAGCAGTTACGGAGCGGGGAGCACAGATACGCAGTATTTT. Translating it yields CASSYGAGSTDTQYF.

This clonotype was counted ten times or more. A junction boundary mismatches the germline segment, possibly from a read error. The chain carries TRBV7-7 and TRBJ2-2; no clear D gene. Germline CDR1 is SSHAT and CDR2 is FNYEAQ (reference sequence). The CDR3 contains 13 residues. CDR3 residues: CASRPQNTGELFF. DNA for the CDR3: TGTGCTAGCAGACCCCAGAACACCGGGGAGCTGTTTTTT. Supplemented by reference TRBV7-7 and TRBJ2-2, the full variable domain reads GAGVSQSPRYKVTKRGQDVTLRCDPISSHATLYWYQQALGQGPEFLTYFNYEAQPDKSGLPSDRFSAERPEGSISTLTIQRTEQRDSAMYRCASRPQNTGELFFGEGSRLTVL.

This clonotype has a handful of counts. The chain couples TRBV6-2 or TRBV6-3 to TRBJ1-1; D unclear. Germline V gene sequence: CDR1 MNHEY, CDR2 SVGEGT. The V gene lost 0 bases and the J gene lost 4 bases, with 6 bases spanning the gap. The CDR3 runs to 13 residues. The CDR3 bases are TGTGCCAGCAGTTACTCGCTCGGCACTGAAGCTTTCTTT. This codes for CASSYSLGTEAFF.

This clonotype has ten or more counts. This chain connects TRBV6-6 to TRBJ2-1; perhaps TRBD2 as D (6 bases). The germline gives CDR1 MNHNY, CDR2 SVGAGI (reference sequence). The CDR3 has 16 amino acids. Trimming removed 0 bases from V and 0 bases from J, with 9 bases in between. The CDR3 here is CASSYSSGRSYNEQFF. In DNA, the CDR3 is TGTGCCAGCAGTTACTCGAGCGGGCGCTCCTACAATGAGCAGTTCTTC.

This clonotype was counted ten times or more. This rearrangement joins TRBV12-3 or TRBV12-4 to TRBJ2-1; D not resolved. The germline V and J ends were trimmed by 7 bases and 10 bases, with 14 bases remaining between them. The CDR3 contains 12 residues. The CDR3 is CASKILPGEQFF. Written as DNA, the CDR3 is TGTGCCAGCAAAATTCTCCCTGGGGAGCAGTTCTTC.

This clonotype occurred many times. The chain combines TRBV5-1 with TRBJ2-2; D ambiguous. Trimming took 1 base from V and 1 from J, leaving 2 bases between them. Germline V gives CDR1 SGHRS, CDR2 YFSETQ. The CDR3 is 13 residues long. CDR3 DNA: TGCGCCAGCAGCTTGTGGAACACCGGGGAGCTGTTTTTT. It yields the protein CASSLWNTGELFF.